Below, 5 T cell receptor beta chains from the same sample are listed, as sequenced in a study of T cells after yellow fever vaccination. TCRdb itself ran the 5' RACE reads through MiXCR, one entry per CDR3 protein. The data contain 450,000 to 650,000 distinct CDR3 sequences, just over 20% of them singletons. The sequencing here drew on PBMCs, taken less than 25 days after the first yellow fever vaccination. Receptors were obtained from a man between 18 and 35 years old who received the YFV17D yellow fever vaccine.

This clonotype has more than one count but fewer than ten. The chain employs TRBV7-2 and TRBJ1-2; tentative D call: TRBD1 (5 bases). The V gene's germline CDR1 is SGHTA and CDR2 FQGNSA. The CDR3 loop spans 14 amino acids. Trimming shortened V by 2 bases and J by 2 bases, and 9 bases separated the two germline ends. Here the CDR3 DNA reads TGTGCCAGCAGCTTAAATGCAGGGAACTATGGCTACACCTTC. Amino acids: CASSLNAGNYGYTF.

This sequence joins TRBV6-1 and TRBJ2-7; D unclear. CDR1 MNHNS and CDR2 SASEGT come from the germline V gene. The V end lost 1 base, the J end lost 5 bases, and 15 bases lay between the germline ends. The CDR3 runs to 15 residues. The CDR3 sequence: CASSEDMGSVNEQYV. The CDR3 DNA follows: TGTGCCAGCAGTGAAGATATGGGGTCCGTAAACGAGCAGTACGTC.

The chain recombines TRBV2 with TRBJ2-3; TRBD1 might be the D (8 bases). The germline V gene encodes CDR1 SNHLY and CDR2 FYNNEI. The CDR3 is 16 amino acids. Trimming stripped 7 bases from V and 3 bases from J, with 20 bases between. CDR3 residues: CASIPFRGRGTDTQYF. CDR3 coding DNA: TGTGCCAGCATCCCCTTCAGGGGGCGGGGGACAGATACGCAGTATTTT. The full variable domain, completed using reference TRBV2 and TRBJ2-3, is EPEVTQTPSHQVTQMGQEVILRCVPISNHLYFYWYRQILGQKVEFLVSFYNNEISEKSEIFDDQFSVERPDGSNFTLKIRSTKLEDSAMYFCASIPFRGRGTDTQYFGPGTRLTVL.

This chain joins TRBV12-3 or TRBV12-4 and TRBJ2-3; the D gene is possibly TRBD2 (6 bases). V was shortened by 8 bases and J by 4 bases, with 19 bases between the two germline ends. This CDR3 comprises 15 residues. This CDR3 is CASSSSFPGADTQYF. The CDR3 nucleotides read TGTGCCAGCTCCTCTAGCTTCCCGGGGGCAGATACGCAGTATTTT.

This chain links TRBV5-1 with TRBJ1-1; D uncertain. The V end was cut by 2 bases, the J end by 6 bases, with 11 bases between. The CDR3 runs to 13 residues. The V gene's germline CDR1 is SGHRS and CDR2 YFSETQ. CDR3 DNA sequence: TGCGCCAGCAGCTTCAGTGGAATCGCTGAAGCTTTCTTT. This gives the protein CASSFSGIAEAFF.